These 26 T cell receptor beta chains share one sample of origin, sequenced in a study of T-cell reconstitution after alpha-beta-depleted transplantation in children. Unique molecular identifiers were incorporated when the TCRbeta library was constructed. TCRdb called the PCR reads again in MiXCR, with one record for every CDR3 protein. The top ten clones hold less than 40% of a sample with 530,000 or so distinct CDR3 sequences, 20% to 30% of them seen once. Sequencing was performed on PBMCs, taken before TCRalphabeta/CD19-depleted stem cell transplant. The receptors were sampled from a boy under two years old with Wiskott-Aldrich syndrome, due to receive a stem cell transplant.

V usage is TRBV5-1 and J usage is TRBJ2-2; 8 bases map to TRBD1. This CDR3 contains 14 residues. With V trimmed by 6 bases and J by 5 bases, 6 bases remained unmatched. From germline, CDR1 is SGHRS and CDR2 YFSETQ. The CDR3 is CASNGQGATGELFF. CDR3 DNA sequence: TGCGCCAGCAACGGACAGGGAGCGACCGGGGAGCTGTTTTTT.

This clonotype was counted only a few times. The chain carries TRBV10-3 and TRBJ2-1, with unresolved D. The CDR3 covers 14 residues. Per the germline V gene, CDR1 is ENHRY and CDR2 is SYGVKD. Trimming removed 2 bases from V and 8 bases from J, with 13 bases in between. The CDR3 sequence is CAISERLLGDEQFF. DNA for the CDR3: TGTGCCATCAGTGAGAGGCTACTCGGCGATGAGCAGTTCTTC.

This clonotype was detected only a few times. The rearrangement links TRBV20-1 to TRBJ2-1; D is perhaps TRBD1 (5 bases). Trimming stripped 0 bases from V and 9 bases from J, with 15 bases between. CDR3 length: 14 residues. Germline CDR1 is DFQATT and CDR2 is SNEGSKA (reference sequence). CDR3 sequence: CSARDKAGWREQFF. The CDR3 nucleotides are TGCAGTGCTAGAGATAAGGCAGGGTGGCGTGAGCAGTTCTTC.

The sample holds one count of this clonotype. The chain recombines TRBV5-1 with TRBJ1-1, with D hard to call. The CDR3 totals 14 residues. The germline V gene has CDR1 SGHRS and CDR2 YFSETQ. V lost 0 bases and J 5 bases, leaving 11 bases between the germline ends. The CDR3 DNA reads TGCGCCAGCAGCTTGGAGGTCCGGAGGACTGAAGCTTTCTTT. Translating it yields CASSLEVRRTEAFF.

This clonotype was observed a few times. The V call is TRBV5-1, the J call TRBJ1-1, with D tentatively TRBD1 (6 bases). Germline values: CDR1 SGHRS, CDR2 YFSETQ. The CDR3 contains 16 residues. Trimming shortened V by 0 bases and J by 4 bases, and 16 bases separated the two germline ends. In nucleotides, the CDR3 is TGCGCCAGCAGCTTGGGCCAGGGGCTACTGGGCACTGAAGCTTTCTTT. It encodes CASSLGQGLLGTEAFF.

This clonotype was observed a few times. V and J are TRBV5-1 and TRBJ2-2, with unresolved D. CDR3 size: 16 residues. Germline V CDR1 and CDR2: SGHRS, YFSETQ. V shed 2 bases and J shed 1 base, with 12 bases lying between them. The CDR3 DNA reads TGCGCCAGCAGCTTCGGGTCCAGTGGGAACACCGGGGAGCTGTTTTTT. Amino acid sequence: CASSFGSSGNTGELFF. The complete variable domain, with remaining parts taken from reference TRBV5-1 and TRBJ2-2, reads KAGVTQTPRYLIKTRGQQVTLSCSPISGHRSVSWYQQTPGQGLQFLFEYFSETQRNKGNFPGRFSGRQFSNSRSEMNVSTLELGDSALYLCASSFGSSGNTGELFFGEGSRLTVL.

This clonotype was recorded a few times. The V gene is TRBV12-3 or TRBV12-4, the J gene TRBJ2-7; 7 bases are a match to TRBD1. The CDR3 contains 14 residues. Losses at the gene ends were 3 bases for V and 3 bases for J; bases not matched to a gene: 5. The CDR3 bases are TGTGCCAGCAGTTTTCAACAGGGGCACTACGAGCAGTACTTC. Translation: CASSFQQGHYEQYF.

This rearrangement joins TRBV5-1 to TRBJ2-5, with D tentatively TRBD1 (5 bases). V was shortened by 0 bases and J by 5 bases, with 14 bases between the two germline ends. The CDR3 has 15 amino acids. Germline V gives CDR1 SGHRS, CDR2 YFSETQ. CDR3 protein: CASSLVSGRDETQYF. The CDR3 DNA sequence: TGCGCCAGCAGCTTGGTATCAGGGCGTGACGAGACCCAGTACTTC. The full variable domain, its missing parts supplied by reference TRBV5-1 and TRBJ2-5, is KAGVTQTPRYLIKTRGQQVTLSCSPISGHRSVSWYQQTPGQGLQFLFEYFSETQRNKGNFPGRFSGRQFSNSRSEMNVSTLELGDSALYLCASSLVSGRDETQYFGPGTRLLVL.

The chain is built from TRBV7-9 and TRBJ2-7; no reliable D call. CDR3 length equals 13 residues. Germline CDR1 SEHNR, CDR2 FQNEAQ (reference sequence). V shed 5 bases and J shed 3 bases, with 11 bases lying between them. The CDR3 region is CASSPGAFYEQYF. DNA of the CDR3: TGTGCCAGCAGCCCCGGAGCTTTCTACGAGCAGTACTTC.

This chain links TRBV14 with TRBJ2-1, with a possible D match to TRBD2 (6 bases). Germline CDR1 SGHDN, CDR2 FVKESK. The V end lost 0 bases, the J end lost 10 bases, and 16 bases lay between the germline ends. The CDR3 sequence is 15 residues long. The CDR3 spells CASSQEGTPTEEQFF. CDR3 nucleotide sequence: TGTGCCAGCAGCCAAGAGGGGACTCCGACAGAAGAGCAGTTCTTC.

This clonotype was picked up a small number of times. The V and J genes are TRBV12-3 or TRBV12-4 and TRBJ1-3; possible D gene TRBD1, 5 bases. CDR3 size: 15 residues. Trimming pared 3 bases from V and 0 bases from J, leaving 9 bases between. The DNA of the CDR3 is TGTGCCAGCAGTTTGGGGCGGTACTCTGGAAACACCATATATTTT. This translates into CASSLGRYSGNTIYF.

This rearrangement joins TRBV12-3 or TRBV12-4 to TRBJ2-4; 9 bases map to TRBD1. The CDR3 is made up of 13 amino acids. The trim removed 5 bases at V and 6 bases at J, leaving 2 bases unmatched. The CDR3: CASSRTGVNIQYF. DNA of the CDR3: TGTGCCAGCAGTCGGACAGGGGTAAACATTCAGTACTTC.

This clonotype showed up just a few times. The V gene is TRBV3-1, the J gene TRBJ2-2; D might be TRBD1 or TRBD2, each matching 5 bases. CDR3 length: 17 amino acids. Deletions cut 4 bases from V and 1 base from J, with 16 bases between. The germline gives CDR1 LGHDT, CDR2 YNNKEL (reference sequence). The CDR3 nucleotides are TGTGCCAGCAGCCGGGGATGGGACCCAATGAACACCGGGGAGCTGTTTTTT. This sequence encodes CASSRGWDPMNTGELFF.

This clonotype was recorded a few times. The chain employs TRBV6-5 and TRBJ1-2, with 8 bases that match TRBD1. The CDR3 has 16 amino acids. The germline V gene has CDR1 MNHEY and CDR2 SVGAGI. Trimming removed 4 bases from V and 4 bases from J; junction bases left unmatched: 11. The CDR3 protein is CASSSTTGASSYGYTF. DNA for the CDR3: TGTGCCAGCAGTTCGACGACAGGGGCTTCATCCTATGGCTACACCTTC.

This chain connects TRBV10-3 to TRBJ2-2, with D perhaps matching TRBD2 (6 bases). Germline lookup yields CDR1 ENHRY and CDR2 SYGVKD. V dropped 8 bases and J dropped 5 bases, with 12 bases sitting between them. This CDR3 has 13 residues. The CDR3 here is CAIGGGRTGELFF. CDR3 DNA: TGTGCCATCGGCGGAGGGCGGACCGGGGAGCTGTTTTTT.

The sample holds a few counts of this clonotype. The V and J genes are TRBV28 and TRBJ1-6; perhaps TRBD1 as D (5 bases). This CDR3 is built from 14 residues. The ends were cut back, 4 bases at V and 4 bases at J, with 8 bases in the middle. Germline V CDR1 and CDR2: MDHEN, SYDVKM. This chain's CDR3 is CASSSEGYNSPLHF. The CDR3 region has the DNA TGTGCCAGCAGTTCAGAGGGGTATAATTCACCCCTCCACTTT.

The genes are TRBV27 and TRBJ2-5; the match to TRBD2 covers 11 bases. After removal of 5 bases from V and 4 bases from J, the junction contained 9 bases not matched to a gene. CDR3 length: 16 amino acids. CDR1 is MNHEY and CDR2 is SMNVEV in the germline V gene (reference sequence). In DNA, the CDR3 is TGTGCCAGCAGTCCCACCCGAGGACTAGCGGGAGAGACCCAGTACTTC. This codes for CASSPTRGLAGETQYF.

This rearrangement joins TRBV20-1 to TRBJ1-4; no firm D call. V dropped 6 bases and J dropped 8 bases, with 19 bases sitting between them. The germline gives CDR1 DFQATT, CDR2 SNEGSKA (reference sequence). The CDR3 is 14 amino acids. Here the CDR3 DNA reads TGCAGTGCCAGCCGACCTACCCATGGCGAAAAACTGTTTTTT. This gives the protein CSASRPTHGEKLFF.

This clonotype was seen more than once but under ten times. This chain uses TRBV5-1 with TRBJ1-5; 7 bases line up with TRBD1. J gave up 5 bases and V 2 bases, and 4 bases lay outside the gene matches. Germline V gene sequence: CDR1 SGHRS, CDR2 YFSETQ. The CDR3 contains 14 residues. The CDR3 protein is CASSFTGDDQPQHF. CDR3 sequence (DNA): TGCGCCAGCAGCTTTACAGGGGATGATCAGCCCCAGCATTTT.

Only a few counts were recorded for this clonotype. This chain connects TRBV28 to TRBJ2-1, with 12 nucleotides matching TRBD2. The CDR3 is 15 residues long. The germline V gene has CDR1 MDHEN and CDR2 SYDVKM. The V and J ends lost 5 bases and 9 bases, in that order; junction bases with no gene match: 8. The CDR3 DNA follows: TGTGCCAGCAGTGTGACTAGCGGGAGATCTAGTGAGCAGTTCTTC. Protein product: CASSVTSGRSSEQFF.

V usage is TRBV5-1 and J usage is TRBJ2-1; 13 bases agree with TRBD2. Trimming removed 4 bases from V and 4 bases from J; junction bases left unmatched: 5. Germline CDR1 reads SGHRS; CDR2 reads YFSETQ. The CDR3 length is 16 residues. In nucleotides, the CDR3 is TGCGCCAGCAGCCAACGGACTAGCGGGGGTTACAATGAGCAGTTCTTC. It yields the protein CASSQRTSGGYNEQFF.

This rearrangement joins TRBV7-2 to TRBJ1-5; D not resolved. In germline, CDR1 is SGHTA, CDR2 FQGNSA. The germline V and J ends were trimmed by 1 base and 9 bases, with 16 bases remaining between them. The CDR3 covers 15 residues. The CDR3 coding sequence is TGTGCCAGCAGCTTAGTTACGGCCCCTGAGAGGCCCCAGCATTTT. It is translated as CASSLVTAPERPQHF.

This clonotype came up a few times. The chain has TRBV5-1 and TRBJ2-1; the match to TRBD2 covers 8 bases. Per germline, CDR1 SGHRS and CDR2 YFSETQ. The trim removed 3 bases at V and 7 bases at J, leaving 6 bases unmatched. The CDR3 spans 14 residues. CDR3 nucleotide sequence: TGCGCCAGCAGCTCTTTAGCGGGGAAGAATGAGCAGTTCTTC. It specifies CASSSLAGKNEQFF.

The J gene is TRBJ2-7, the V gene TRBV5-5; 13 bases are shared with TRBD2. The junction had 7 bases not matched to a gene; V was cut back by 0 bases and J by 7 bases. From germline, CDR1 is SGHKS and CDR2 YYEKEE (reference sequence). The CDR3 loop spans 16 amino acids. The CDR3 region is CASSLDPGLAGLEQYF. CDR3 nucleotides: TGTGCCAGCAGCTTGGATCCGGGACTAGCGGGATTAGAGCAGTACTTC.

The table lists this clonotype with a count of one. The chain joins TRBV4-2 to TRBJ2-5; TRBD2 matches at 10 bases. V trimming: 0 bases; J trimming: 6 bases; junction bases outside the gene matches: 10. CDR3 size: 17 residues. Looked up from germline, CDR1 is LGHNA and CDR2 is YNFKEQ. The CDR3 DNA reads TGTGCCAGCAGCCAAGATTTAGTGGCTAGCGGGAGTAAGACCCAGTACTTC. Translated: CASSQDLVASGSKTQYF.

CDR3 nucleotides: TGTGCCAGCAGTTTGGGAGGGATGGGGACCGGGGAGCTGTTTTTT. The encoded protein is CASSLGGMGTGELFF. The chain links TRBV28 to TRBJ2-2; TRBD2 agrees at 7 bases. The germline V gene encodes CDR1 MDHEN and CDR2 SYDVKM. There are 15 residues in the CDR3. J lost 5 bases, V lost 3 bases, and 6 bases had no gene match. The full variable domain, in which reference TRBV28 and TRBJ2-2 provide the parts outside the CDR3, is DVKVTQSSRYLVKRTGEKVFLECVQDMDHENMFWYRQDPGLGLRLIYFSYDVKMKEKGDIPEGYSVSREKKERFSLILESASTNQTSMYLCASSLGGMGTGELFFGEGSRLTVL.